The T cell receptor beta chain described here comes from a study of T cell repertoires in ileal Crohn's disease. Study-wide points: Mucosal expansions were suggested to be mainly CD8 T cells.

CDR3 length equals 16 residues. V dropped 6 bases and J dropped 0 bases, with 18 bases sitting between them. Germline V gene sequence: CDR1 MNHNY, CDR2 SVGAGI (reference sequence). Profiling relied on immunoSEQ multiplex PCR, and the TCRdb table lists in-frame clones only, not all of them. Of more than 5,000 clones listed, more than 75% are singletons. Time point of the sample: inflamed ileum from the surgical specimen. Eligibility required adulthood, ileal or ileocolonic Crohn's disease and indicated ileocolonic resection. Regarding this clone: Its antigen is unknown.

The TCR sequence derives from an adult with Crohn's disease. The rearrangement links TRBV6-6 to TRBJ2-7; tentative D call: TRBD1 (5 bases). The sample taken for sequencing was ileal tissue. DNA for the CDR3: TGTGCCAGCAGAAGGGGTACAGACAGCCCCTCCTACGAGCAGTACTTC. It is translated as CASRRGTDSPSYEQYF.